A selection of T cell receptor beta chains follows, all from one sample in a study of T-cell memory formation after mild COVID-19. MiXCR, run by TCRdb on the 5' RACE reads, gives a single entry per CDR3 protein. The table lists just under 350,000 distinct CDR3 sequences, 10% to 15% of them singletons, with about a fifth in the top ten. Sample: PBMCs or a T cell subset sorted from them (not recorded which). The receptors derive from a man younger than 30 who had mild COVID-19 (a few samples of this study predate the infection). Cell type and time point are not known. Both conserved end residues are part of each CDR3. The D gene is left open where the match is weak. Not all rows give a size; the values are once, few, many and, for expanded clones, a class.

TRBD1 many TRBJ2-7 TRBV3-1 CASSQLDRTISEQYF TGTGCCAGCAGCCAACTGGACAGGACGATCAGCGAGCAGTACTTC
TRBD2 few TRBJ2-2 TRBV7-2 CASSLGLAVNTGELFF TGTGCCAGCAGCTTAGGACTAGCGGTCAACACCGGGGAGCTGTTTTTT
- - TRBJ2-1 TRBV20-1 CSARDSGEQFF TGCAGTGCTAGAGATTCGGGTGAGCAGTTCTTC
- few TRBJ1-2 TRBV20-1 CSARRMFDGYTF TGCAGTGCTAGGAGGATGTTTGATGGCTACACCTTC
TRBD2 - TRBJ2-3 TRBV4-3 CASSQTPTPGGTQYF TGCGCCAGCAGCCAAACTCCAACGCCGGGGGGTACGCAGTATTTT
TRBD1 - TRBJ1-1 TRBV19 CASSRDSRGQNTEAFF TGTGCCAGTAGCCGGGATTCCAGGGGGCAGAACACTGAAGCTTTCTTT
- - TRBJ2-7 TRBV9 CASSVSQGLSYEQYF TGTGCCAGCAGCGTAAGTCAGGGACTCTCCTACGAGCAGTACTTC
TRBD1 - TRBJ2-7 TRBV2 CASSVQGYEQYF TGTGCCAGCAGTGTACAGGGGTACGAGCAGTACTTC
- once TRBJ2-2 TRBV19 CASSIKTANTGELFF TGTGCCAGTAGTATCAAAACAGCGAACACCGGGGAGCTGTTTTTT
TRBD1 - TRBJ1-2 TRBV30 CACRTGIYGYTF TGTGCCTGCCGGACAGGGATCTATGGCTACACCTTC
- few TRBJ1-6 TRBV7-2 CASSLVLGYNSPLHF TGTGCCAGCAGCTTAGTATTGGGGTATAATTCACCCCTCCACTTT
- - TRBJ2-7 TRBV29-1 CSVSQGSYEQYF TGCAGCGTTTCTCAGGGGTCCTACGAGCAGTACTTC
- - TRBJ2-6 TRBV7-2 CASSSRGTGSGANVLTF TGTGCCAGCAGCTCAAGGGGCACGGGATCTGGGGCCAACGTCCTGACTTTC
TRBD1 - TRBJ1-2 TRBV12-3/TRBV12-4 CASSVTGGSDGYTF TGTGCCAGCAGTGTGACAGGGGGTTCGGATGGCTACACCTTC
- - TRBJ2-1 TRBV5-6 CASSLRRDDEQFF TGTGCCAGCAGCTTGCGGCGGGACGATGAGCAGTTCTTC
- few TRBJ2-7 TRBV4-1 CASSQVRAGSYEQYF TGCGCCAGCAGCCAAGTCAGGGCAGGCTCCTACGAGCAGTACTTC
- many TRBJ2-5 TRBV5-1 CASSLGYQETQYF TGCGCCAGCAGCTTGGGGTACCAAGAGACCCAGTACTTC
- - TRBJ2-3 TRBV9 CASSVESALIPTDTQYF TGTGCCAGCAGCGTAGAGTCCGCCCTGATCCCCACAGATACGCAGTATTTT
TRBD2 - TRBJ2-3 TRBV4-3 CASSQGSGVTDTQYF TGCGCCAGCAGCCAGGGTAGCGGGGTGACGGATACGCAGTATTTT
TRBD2 - TRBJ2-3 TRBV20-1 CSAHSGGAGDTQYF TGCAGTGCTCATAGCGGGGGGGCCGGAGATACGCAGTATTTT
- many TRBJ2-3 TRBV6-5 CASSHLWGDPSTDTQYF TGTGCCAGCAGCCACCTTTGGGGGGACCCTAGCACAGATACGCAGTATTTT
- - TRBJ2-1 TRBV7-2 CASSLRGQTYNEQFF TGTGCCAGCAGCTTAAGAGGACAGACATACAATGAGCAGTTCTTC
- - TRBJ2-5 TRBV12-3/TRBV12-4 CASSYRTLGETQYF TGTGCCAGCAGTTACCGGACACTGGGGGAGACCCAGTACTTC
- - TRBJ2-3 TRBV20-1 CSARREPPLSTDTQYF TGCAGTGCTAGGCGCGAACCCCCCCTCAGCACAGATACGCAGTATTTT
- - TRBJ2-7 TRBV29-1 CSVEEYREHYYEQYF TGCAGCGTTGAAGAATACAGGGAACACTACTACGAGCAGTACTTC
- - TRBJ2-5 TRBV4-2 CASSQVWGTQYF TGTGCCAGCAGCCAAGTTTGGGGGACCCAGTACTTC